A selection of T cell receptor beta chains follows, all from one sample in a study of T cells in Graves' hyperthyroidism and ophthalmopathy. MiXCR was run by TCRdb on the multiplex PCR reads, yielding one entry per CDR3 protein. This sample yields roughly 420,000 distinct CDR3 sequences, of which approximately 14% are seen a single time; around 7% belongs to the top ten. The sequencing sample was made of blood. The origin of the receptors is a woman aged 18-30 years with Graves' hyperthyroidism. The CDR3 runs from the conserved cysteine through the conserved F or W. D genes are given only for firm matches. Rows give clone size only sometimes, using once, few, many, or a class for an expanded clone.

clone_size	v_call	j_call	d_call	cdr3_aa	cdr3_nt
many	TRBV20-1	TRBJ1-1	-	CSASQGAGMEHPEAFF	TGCAGTGCTAGTCAAGGGGCGGGCATGGAACACCCTGAAGCTTTCTTT
few	TRBV5-6	TRBJ1-3	-	CASSSETAGGNTIYF	TGTGCCAGCAGCTCCGAGACAGCTGGAGGAAACACCATATATTTT
few	TRBV9	TRBJ1-5	-	CASSEGQGTPQHF	TGTGCCAGCAGCGAAGGGCAGGGGACTCCCCAGCATTTT
once	TRBV12-3/TRBV12-4	TRBJ2-5	-	CASSFTAGEETQYF	TGTGCCAGCAGTTTTACGGCGGGTGAAGAGACCCAGTACTTC
many	TRBV28	TRBJ1-6	-	CATRQSLSYNSPLHF	TGTGCCACAAGACAGAGCCTCTCCTATAATTCACCCCTCCACTTT
many	TRBV20-1	TRBJ2-7	TRBD2	CSARDTSGRAHSYEQYF	TGCAGTGCTAGAGATACTAGCGGGAGGGCCCACTCCTACGAGCAGTACTTC
-	TRBV20-1	TRBJ2-2	TRBD1	CSARDPKQGTGELFF	TGCAGTGCTAGAGACCCCAAACAGGGGACCGGGGAGCTGTTTTTT
many	TRBV6-1	TRBJ1-2	TRBD1	CASSLGQGNGYTF	TGTGCCAGCAGTCTGGGACAGGGAAATGGCTACACCTTC
many	TRBV6-5	TRBJ2-1	TRBD2	CASSYGASGRMEQFF	TGTGCCAGCAGTTACGGGGCTAGCGGTCGTATGGAGCAGTTCTTC
many	TRBV27	TRBJ2-3	TRBD2	CASSLLGLAGGSDTQYF	TGTGCCAGCAGTTTATTAGGACTAGCGGGCGGGTCAGATACGCAGTATTTT
many	TRBV12-3/TRBV12-4	TRBJ1-5	-	CASSLRGDQPQHF	TGTGCCAGCAGTTTGCGGGGGGATCAGCCCCAGCATTTT
many	TRBV13	TRBJ2-7	TRBD1	CASSLRQGTYEQYF	TGTGCCAGCAGCTTACGACAGGGGACCTACGAGCAGTACTTC
many	TRBV11-2	TRBJ2-2	-	CASSSPGNTGELFF	TGTGCCAGCAGCTCCCCCGGGAACACCGGGGAGCTGTTTTTT
many	TRBV20-1	TRBJ1-1	TRBD1	CSARDRRQGVVAFF	TGCAGTGCTAGAGATAGGCGACAGGGGGTTGTAGCTTTCTTT
many	TRBV12-3/TRBV12-4	TRBJ2-6	-	CASSPAGVAISGANVLTF	TGTGCCAGCAGTCCCGCAGGGGTCGCGATCTCTGGGGCCAACGTCCTGACTTTC
many	TRBV7-9	TRBJ1-1	-	CASSWDIRNTEAFF	TGTGCCAGCAGCTGGGATATCAGGAACACTGAAGCTTTCTTT
-	TRBV5-1	TRBJ2-3	TRBD2	CASRGGLAGHTDTQYF	TGCGCCAGCAGAGGGGGACTAGCGGGCCACACAGATACGCAGTATTTT
-	TRBV28	TRBJ1-3	-	CASSTKSYTIYF	TGTGCCAGCAGTACCAAGAGCTACACCATATATTTT
many	TRBV27	TRBJ1-2	-	CASSLSGTGIYGYTF	TGTGCCAGCAGTTTATCGGGCACAGGGATCTATGGCTACACCTTC
many	TRBV11-3	TRBJ2-7	TRBD2	CASSLDLSPLGLPSYEQYF	TGTGCCAGCAGCTTAGACCTTAGCCCCTTGGGACTACCATCCTACGAGCAGTACTTC